The 15 T cell receptor beta chains given below trace back to one sample, sequenced in a study of T-cell reconstitution after alpha-beta-depleted transplantation in children. Using unique molecular identifiers, the investigators prepared the TCRbeta library. TCRdb fed the PCR reads into MiXCR, producing one record per CDR3 protein. The sample has around 93,000 distinct CDR3 sequences, more than 7% seen once. The sample was PBMCs from the stem cell graft donor, taken from the stem cell graft. The receptor source for this set is a human donor who donated a stem cell graft to a child with congenital amegakaryocytic thrombocytopenia.

This clonotype came up many times. J is TRBJ2-2 and V is TRBV20-1; D unresolved. CDR1 and CDR2 from the germline V gene are DFQATT and SNEGSKA (reference sequence). The CDR3 extends over 13 amino acids. Trimming pared 5 bases from V and 4 bases from J, leaving 11 bases between. This CDR3 reads CSADGRGTGELFF. CDR3 sequence (DNA): TGCAGTGCTGACGGGCGAGGCACCGGGGAGCTGTTTTTT.

This clonotype was seen ten or more times. The chain combines TRBV10-2 with TRBJ1-1; D remains ambiguous. Germline CDR1 and CDR2: WSHSY and SAAADI. The CDR3 is 11 amino acids. V dropped 4 bases and J dropped 1 base, with 1 base sitting between them. CDR3 region: CASSGNTEAFF. The CDR3 coding sequence is TGCGCCAGCAGTGGGAACACTGAAGCTTTCTTT.

This clonotype was recorded many times. V gene TRBV20-1 combines with J gene TRBJ1-2; the D is unclear. Germline V gene data show CDR1 as DFQATT and CDR2 as SNEGSKA (reference sequence). The CDR3 loop spans 12 amino acids. V lost 6 bases and J lost 5, with 13 bases in between. CDR3 region: CSAPTPSYGYTF. Written as DNA, the CDR3 is TGCAGTGCCCCGACACCATCTTATGGCTACACCTTC.

In its sample, this clonotype was seen many times. CDR3: CASSLVEVYNQPQHF. The CDR3 nucleotides are TGTGCCAGCAGTTTGGTGGAAGTTTACAATCAGCCCCAGCATTTT. The J gene is TRBJ1-5, the V gene TRBV28; D is unresolved. CDR3 size: 15 residues. Germline lookup yields CDR1 MDHEN and CDR2 SYDVKM. Trimming removed 3 bases at V and 3 bases at J, with 12 bases between.

This clonotype was counted at least ten times. The chain combines TRBV28 with TRBJ2-7, with TRBD1 matching 8 bases. CDR1 MDHEN and CDR2 SYDVKM come from the germline V gene. V shed 6 bases and J 5 bases; nucleotides not matched to a gene: 9. This CDR3 is 14 amino acids long. The CDR3 is CASRKGQGGNEQYF. In nucleotides, the CDR3 is TGTGCCAGCAGGAAAGGACAGGGCGGTAACGAGCAGTACTTC.

A word on this clonotype: Possible read error: a much larger clone is one base away. This chain connects TRBV3-1 to TRBJ1-2; maybe TRBD1 (5 bases). The CDR3 is made up of 15 amino acids. The germline V gene encodes CDR1 LGHDT and CDR2 YNNKEL (reference sequence). The CDR3 nucleotides read TGTGCCAGCAGCCAAGATTGGCAGGGAAACTATGGCTACCCCTTC. It specifies CASSQDWQGNYGYPF.

This clonotype has at least ten counts. This sequence joins TRBV4-3 and TRBJ1-1, with D unclear. CDR3 length: 15 residues. CDR1 is LGHNA, CDR2 YSLEER, per germline. Trimming took 1 base from V and 2 from J, leaving 11 bases between them. CDR3: CASSQARTLNTEAFF. The DNA of the CDR3 is TGCGCCAGCAGCCAAGCTCGGACCCTTAACACTGAAGCTTTCTTT.

This clonotype has at least ten counts. This chain connects TRBV7-2 to TRBJ2-3; 10 nucleotides align to TRBD2. With 2 bases clipped from V and 0 bases from J, the junction kept 8 bases outside the gene matches. Per germline, CDR1 SGHTA and CDR2 FQGNSA. The CDR3 is 18 residues long. CDR3 region: CASSLLRTSGASTDTQYF. CDR3 sequence (DNA): TGTGCCAGCAGCTTACTCCGAACTAGCGGGGCTAGCACAGATACGCAGTATTTT. Variable domain in full (rest from reference TRBV7-2 and TRBJ2-3): GAGVSQSPSNKVTEKGKDVELRCDPISGHTALYWYRQSLGQGLEFLIYFQGNSAPDKSGLPSDRFSAERTGGSVSTLTIQRTQQEDSAVYLCASSLLRTSGASTDTQYFGPGTRLTVL.

There are many counts of this clonotype. The genes are TRBV12-3 or TRBV12-4 and TRBJ1-4; D not resolved. V was pared by 6 bases and J by 6 bases, with 11 bases between. This CDR3 region has 13 residues. CDR3 in amino acids: CASRDLSYEKLFF. DNA for the CDR3: TGTGCCAGCAGAGATCTGTCGTATGAAAAACTGTTTTTT.

This clonotype was picked up many times. The rearrangement links TRBV20-1 to TRBJ1-1, with a possible D match to TRBD1 (5 bases). Germline V gives CDR1 DFQATT, CDR2 SNEGSKA (reference sequence). Deletions cut 0 bases from V and 5 bases from J, with 16 bases between. The CDR3 consists of 15 residues. The DNA of the CDR3 is TGCAGTGCTAGAGATTCTAGACAGAGTTGGACTGAAGCTTTCTTT. The encoded protein is CSARDSRQSWTEAFF.

This clonotype was detected many times. The V gene is TRBV3-1, the J gene TRBJ2-7; 9 positions agree with TRBD1. CDR1 and CDR2 (germline): LGHDT, YNNKEL (reference sequence). V lost 8 bases to trimming and J lost 7 bases; unmatched junction nucleotides: 12. The length of the CDR3 is 14 residues. CDR3 nucleotide sequence: TGTGCCAGCGGGACAGGGTTAGAGTTCGGTGAGCAGTACTTC. The encoded protein is CASGTGLEFGEQYF.

Ten or more counts support this clonotype. The chain employs TRBV6-5 and TRBJ1-3; D gene unclear. The CDR3 extends over 15 amino acids. Trimming removed 0 bases from V and 0 bases from J, with 6 bases in between. Germline V gives CDR1 MNHEY, CDR2 SVGAGI. CDR3 DNA: TGTGCCAGCAGTTACTCGAAAGACTCTGGAAACACCATATATTTT. It codes for CASSYSKDSGNTIYF.

Many counts were recorded for this clonotype. The rearrangement uses TRBV5-6 and TRBJ2-3; the match to TRBD2 covers 12 bases. This CDR3 is built from 15 residues. Germline trimming cut 6 bases from V and 6 bases from J; bases unmatched to any gene: 8. Germline V gene data show CDR1 as SGHDT and CDR2 as YYEEEE. CDR3 DNA sequence: TGTGCCAGCACCGGGACTAGCGGGCCTGGGGATACGCAGTATTTT. Its translation is CASTGTSGPGDTQYF.

In its sample, this clonotype was seen a few times. The J gene is TRBJ2-6, the V gene TRBV27, with no clear D. The CDR3 is made up of 13 amino acids. The V and J ends lost 6 bases and 0 bases respectively, with 3 bases between them. The germline gives CDR1 MNHEY, CDR2 SMNVEV (reference sequence). The CDR3 loop reads CASRISGANVLTF. DNA of the CDR3: TGTGCCAGCAGGATCTCTGGGGCCAACGTCCTGACTTTC.

In its sample, this clonotype was seen many times. V and J are TRBV2 and TRBJ1-3; D remains ambiguous. V was pared by 7 bases and J by 0 bases, with 10 bases between. Germline V CDR1 and CDR2: SNHLY, FYNNEI. The CDR3 runs to 14 residues. CDR3 sequence reads: CASKVHNSGNTIYF. DNA of the CDR3: TGTGCCAGCAAGGTTCACAACTCTGGAAACACCATATATTTT.